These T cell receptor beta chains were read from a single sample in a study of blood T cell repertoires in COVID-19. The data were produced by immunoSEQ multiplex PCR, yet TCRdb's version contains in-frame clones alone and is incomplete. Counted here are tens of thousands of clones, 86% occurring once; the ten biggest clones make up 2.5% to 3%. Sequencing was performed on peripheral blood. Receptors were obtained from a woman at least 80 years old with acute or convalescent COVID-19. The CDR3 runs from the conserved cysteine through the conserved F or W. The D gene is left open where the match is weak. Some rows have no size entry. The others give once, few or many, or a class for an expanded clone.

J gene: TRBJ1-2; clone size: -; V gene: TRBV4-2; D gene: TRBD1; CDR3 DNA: TGTGCCAGCAGGCTCACCGGGACAGACTCCTACACCTTC; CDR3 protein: CASRLTGTDSYTF
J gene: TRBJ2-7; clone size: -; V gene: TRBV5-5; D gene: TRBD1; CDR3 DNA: TGTGCCAGCAGCTGGGGACAGGGGGCCTCCTACGAGCAGTACTTC; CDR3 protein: CASSWGQGASYEQYF
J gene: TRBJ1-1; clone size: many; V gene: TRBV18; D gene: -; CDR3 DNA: TGTGCCAGCTCCCCCGAGGGTCTCGAAGCTTTCTTT; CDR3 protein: CASSPEGLEAFF
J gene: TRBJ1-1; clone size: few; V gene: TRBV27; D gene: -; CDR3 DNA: TGTGCCAGCAGTTATCGGACAGTCACTGAAGCTTTCTTT; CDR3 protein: CASSYRTVTEAFF
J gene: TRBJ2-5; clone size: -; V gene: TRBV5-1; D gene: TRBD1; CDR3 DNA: TGCGCCAGCAACCAGGGACAGGGCCAAGAGACCCAGTACTTC; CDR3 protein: CASNQGQGQETQYF
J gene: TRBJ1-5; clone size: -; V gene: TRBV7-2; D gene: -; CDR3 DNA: TGTGCCAGCAGCGCCGGTACCAATCAGCCCCAGCATTTT; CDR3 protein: CASSAGTNQPQHF
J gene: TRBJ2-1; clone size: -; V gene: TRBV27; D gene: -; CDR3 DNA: TGTGCCAGCACCCTGACAGCTTGGGGTGGCAATGAGCAGTTCTTC; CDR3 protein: CASTLTAWGGNEQFF
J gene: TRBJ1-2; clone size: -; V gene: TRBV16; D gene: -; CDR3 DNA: TGTGCCAGCAGCCAATCCGTCCACGGTTATGGCTACACCTTC; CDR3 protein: CASSQSVHGYGYTF
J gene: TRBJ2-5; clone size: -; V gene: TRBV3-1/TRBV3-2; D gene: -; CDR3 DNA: TGTGCCAGCAGCCAAGGGGGCCCAGAGACCCAGTACTTC; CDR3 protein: CASSQGGPETQYF
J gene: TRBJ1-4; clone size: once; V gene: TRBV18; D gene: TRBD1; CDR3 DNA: TGTGCCAGCTCACCGCGACAGGGTGGTGAAAAACTGTTTTTT; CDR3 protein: CASSPRQGGEKLFF
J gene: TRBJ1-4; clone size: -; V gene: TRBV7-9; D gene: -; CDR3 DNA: TGTGCCAGCAGCTTAGCGGGGCTAAATGAAAAACTGTTTTTT; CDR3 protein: CASSLAGLNEKLFF
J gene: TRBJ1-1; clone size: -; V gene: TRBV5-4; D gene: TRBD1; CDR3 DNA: TGTGCCAGCTTCAGGGGGGTAGAGAGGACTGAAGCTTTCTTT; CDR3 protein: CASFRGVERTEAFF
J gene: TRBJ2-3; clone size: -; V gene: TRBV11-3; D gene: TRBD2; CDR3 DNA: TGTGCCAGCAGCCGTTATAGCGGGGGGTCCGCAGATACGCAGTATTTT; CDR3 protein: CASSRYSGGSADTQYF
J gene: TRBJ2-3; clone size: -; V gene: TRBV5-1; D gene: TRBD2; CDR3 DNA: TGCGCCAGCAGCTTGGCCGGGACTAGCAGAGATACGCAGTATTTT; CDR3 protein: CASSLAGTSRDTQYF